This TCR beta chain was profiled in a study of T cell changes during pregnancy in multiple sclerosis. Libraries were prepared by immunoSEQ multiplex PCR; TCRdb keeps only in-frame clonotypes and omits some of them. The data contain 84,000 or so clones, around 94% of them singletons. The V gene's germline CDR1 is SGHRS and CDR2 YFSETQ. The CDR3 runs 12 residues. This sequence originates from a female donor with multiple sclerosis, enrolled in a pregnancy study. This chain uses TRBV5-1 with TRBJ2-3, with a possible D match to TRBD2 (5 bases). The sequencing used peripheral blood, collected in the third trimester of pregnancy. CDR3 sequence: CAVSEDTDTQYF. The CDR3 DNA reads TGCGCAGTTAGCGAGGACACAGATACGCAGTATTTT.